Shown below are 23 T cell receptor beta chains from a single sample sequenced in a study of identical twins (dated by TCRdb to the mid-2010s). The method was 5' RACE. TCRdb records Illumina HiSeq 2000 as the sequencer. In-frame beta chains were kept once TCRdb had trimmed the public reads at Q25 with fastp and called clones with MiXCR. Under each unique CDR3 protein, matching rows form one entry showing the most common genes and DNA. This sample gives hundreds of thousands of distinct CDR3 sequences in total; approximately 7% of them show up just once. Of the sample, 3% to 4.5% is held by the ten largest clones. This sample also appeared in a second study, on yellow fever vaccine responses in identical twins.

Sequencing was carried out using memory (CD45RO+) T cells sorted from blood. Sample cell subset or site, as interpreted from the label and publication: CD45RO+ enriched T cells. The receptors were sampled from a woman under 30 in good health.

This chain links TRBV7-3 with TRBJ2-1; D is undetermined. CDR1 SGHTA and CDR2 FQGTGA come from the germline V gene. Trimming took off 3 bases at V and 2 bases at J, with 8 bases between the two ends. The length of the CDR3 is 14 residues. CDR3 region: CASSLLGTYNEQFF. Written as DNA, the CDR3 is TGTGCCAGCAGCTTGCTCGGCACCTACAATGAGCAGTTCTTC.

This clonotype was seen only a few times. The chain's CDR3 is CATSDPLQGADNEQFF. CDR3 bases: TGTGCCACCAGTGATCCATTACAGGGGGCCGACAATGAGCAGTTCTTC. The chain carries TRBV24-1 and TRBJ2-1; TRBD1 matches 9 bases. After removal of 3 bases from V and 5 bases from J, the junction contained 7 bases not matched to a gene. The germline V gene encodes CDR1 KGHDR and CDR2 SFDVKD. This CDR3 has 16 residues.

The table lists this clonotype with many counts. The V call is TRBV12-3 or TRBV12-4, the J call TRBJ2-3, with D perhaps matching TRBD2 (6 bases). The CDR3 extends over 14 amino acids. The V end lost 2 bases, the J end lost 3 bases, and 9 bases lay between the germline ends. The DNA of the CDR3 is TGTGCCAGCAGTTTATTAGCGGTAACAGATACGCAGTATTTT. Its protein product is CASSLLAVTDTQYF.

This clonotype came up a few times. The V and J genes are TRBV28 and TRBJ2-2, with 13 bases matching TRBD2. The CDR3 consists of 16 residues. V shed 9 bases and J 6 bases; nucleotides not matched to a gene: 10. Per the germline V gene, CDR1 is MDHEN and CDR2 is SYDVKM. CDR3 region: CASKVGLAGRAGELFF. The CDR3 nucleotides read TGTGCCAGTAAGGTGGGACTAGCGGGAAGAGCCGGGGAGCTGTTTTTT.

In this sample, this clonotype turned up a few times. The rearrangement joins TRBV4-2 to TRBJ2-5; the D gene is possibly TRBD2 (7 bases). This CDR3 region has 15 residues. Germline-derived CDR1 and CDR2 are LGHNA and YNFKEQ. The V end was cut by 0 bases, the J end by 5 bases, with 13 bases between. This chain's CDR3 is CASSQDLRGAETQYF. In nucleotides, the CDR3 is TGTGCCAGCAGCCAAGATCTTCGGGGGGCCGAGACCCAGTACTTC.

This clonotype was seen a few times. J is TRBJ2-1 and V is TRBV19; 12 positions agree with TRBD2. Per germline, CDR1 LNHDA and CDR2 SQIVND (reference sequence). With V trimmed by 3 bases and J by 5 bases, 23 bases remained unmatched. The CDR3 runs 22 residues. CDR3 amino acids: CASSISYRSSGRVNWVNNEQFF. CDR3 nucleotide sequence: TGTGCCAGTAGTATTTCGTATAGGTCTAGCGGGAGGGTTAATTGGGTCAACAATGAGCAGTTCTTC.

This chain joins TRBV12-3 or TRBV12-4 and TRBJ1-5; D ambiguous. Trimming removed 3 bases at V and 4 bases at J, with 10 bases between. CDR3 length equals 14 residues. The CDR3 DNA is TGTGCCAGCAGTTTGGGCACTCGAAATCAGCCCCAGCATTTT. Protein product: CASSLGTRNQPQHF.

This clonotype was counted many times. V gene TRBV10-3 combines with J gene TRBJ2-1; TRBD2 matches 8 bases. Per the germline V gene, CDR1 is ENHRY and CDR2 is SYGVKD. J lost 7 bases, V lost 6 bases, and 8 bases had no gene match. The CDR3 length is 14 residues. The CDR3 loop is CAIRATSGPNEQFF. CDR3 nucleotide sequence: TGTGCCATCAGGGCTACTAGCGGCCCTAATGAGCAGTTCTTC.

At least ten counts were recorded for this clonotype. V gene TRBV5-1 combines with J gene TRBJ1-1, with 8 bases matching TRBD1. Germline CDR1 is SGHRS and CDR2 is YFSETQ. The CDR3 sequence is 17 residues long. Trimming removed 4 bases from V and 3 bases from J; junction bases left unmatched: 14. For the CDR3, the DNA is TGCGCCAGCAGCGGGGGGACAGGCCTCAGGTGGCACACTGAAGCTTTCTTT. This gives the protein CASSGGTGLRWHTEAFF.

As DNA, the CDR3 is TGTGCCAGCAGTTACCCCCCAAACAAGGGTAGAATGTTAACCGGGGAGCTGTTTTTT. It yields the protein CASSYPPNKGRMLTGELFF. The V gene is TRBV6-5, the J gene TRBJ2-2; D is uncertain. Germline V gene sequence: CDR1 MNHEY, CDR2 SVGAGI. V shed 2 bases and J shed 5 bases, with 24 bases lying between them. This CDR3 has 19 amino acids.

CDR3 in DNA: TGTGCCAGCAGTCCGCCCTGGCGGGGGTACAATGAGCAGTTCTTC. Its protein product is CASSPPWRGYNEQFF. The rearrangement joins TRBV11-1 to TRBJ2-1; TRBD2 agrees at 7 bases. Germline CDR1 reads SGHAT; CDR2 reads FQDESV (reference sequence). V shed 6 bases, J shed 4 bases, and the junction held 9 bases outside the gene matches. The CDR3 extends over 15 amino acids.

In this sample, this clonotype turned up many times. This chain uses TRBV29-1 with TRBJ2-3; unclear D gene. Germline CDR1 reads SQVTM; CDR2 reads ANQGSEA. Trimming removed 4 bases from V and 4 bases from J, with 15 bases in between. CDR3 length: 14 amino acids. CDR3 bases: TGCAGCGTTGTTGACGTAGCTGGTGCAGATACGCAGTATTTT. Its translation: CSVVDVAGADTQYF.

This clonotype turned up a few times. The rearrangement links TRBV6-6 to TRBJ2-7; a weak D match, TRBD2 (5 bases). The V gene lost 8 bases and the J gene lost 0 bases, with 11 bases spanning the gap. The CDR3 runs to 13 residues. CDR1 and CDR2 from the germline V gene are MNHNY and SVGAGI (reference sequence). The CDR3: CASQTSISYEQYF. The CDR3 region has the DNA TGTGCCAGCCAAACTAGTATCTCCTACGAGCAGTACTTC.

This clonotype was seen many times. The J gene is TRBJ2-7, the V gene TRBV7-9; no clear D gene. Germline V gives CDR1 SEHNR, CDR2 FQNEAQ (reference sequence). Trimming removed 6 bases from V and 2 bases from J, with 5 bases in between. The CDR3 loop spans 11 amino acids. Here the CDR3 DNA reads TGTGCCAGCAGTCGGACCTACGAGCAGTACTTC. Its translation is CASSRTYEQYF.

The chain couples TRBV4-2 to TRBJ2-1; 12 bases line up with TRBD2. Germline loops: CDR1 LGHNA, CDR2 YNFKEQ. Trimming took 4 bases from V and 3 from J; bases not matched to a gene: 7. The CDR3 covers 17 residues. The CDR3 sequence is CASSRELAGGFYNEQFF. CDR3 sequence (DNA): TGTGCCAGCAGCCGAGAACTAGCGGGGGGCTTCTACAATGAGCAGTTCTTC.

This clonotype occurred a few times. This chain connects TRBV6-1 to TRBJ2-2; either TRBD1 or TRBD2 may fit D (5 bases each). Germline CDR1 MNHNS, CDR2 SASEGT. The CDR3 sequence is 16 residues long. The V end lost 1 base, the J end lost 2 bases, and 11 bases lay between the germline ends. This chain's CDR3 is CASSEEGRLNTGELFF. Here the CDR3 DNA reads TGTGCCAGCAGTGAAGAGGGGAGACTAAACACCGGGGAGCTGTTTTTT.

The table lists this clonotype with a few counts. This chain links TRBV20-1 with TRBJ2-5, with 13 bases that match TRBD2. Trimming at V came to 5 bases and at J to 5 bases, leaving 8 bases not matched to a gene. Germline CDR1 DFQATT, CDR2 SNEGSKA (reference sequence). The CDR3 covers 15 residues. This CDR3 is CSAPGTSGTWETQYF. For the CDR3, the DNA is TGCAGTGCTCCGGGGACTAGCGGGACATGGGAGACCCAGTACTTC.

This clonotype has only a few counts. This chain connects TRBV20-1 to TRBJ2-1, with 8 bases aligning to TRBD2. The CDR3 has 15 residues. Germline lookup yields CDR1 DFQATT and CDR2 SNEGSKA (reference sequence). After removal of 5 bases from V and 1 base from J, the junction contained 7 bases not matched to a gene. The CDR3 loop is CSAGGAGASYNEQFF. In DNA, the CDR3 is TGCAGTGCTGGGGGAGCGGGAGCTTCCTACAATGAGCAGTTCTTC.

This clonotype showed up many times. The chain has TRBV28 and TRBJ1-5, with D unresolved. CDR3 length: 13 amino acids. The ends were cut back, 2 bases at V and 7 bases at J, with 9 bases in the middle. The germline V gene has CDR1 MDHEN and CDR2 SYDVKM. The CDR3 protein is CASSLGVGQPQHF. The CDR3 DNA follows: TGTGCCAGCAGTTTAGGGGTGGGCCAGCCCCAGCATTTT.

CDR3 nucleotide sequence: TGTGCCAGCAGTTTAGGGGGTCTTAACAATCAGCCCCAGCATTTT. Its translation is CASSLGGLNNQPQHF. The gene calls are TRBV12-3 or TRBV12-4 and TRBJ1-5; D call uncertain. This CDR3 contains 15 residues. The ends were cut back, 1 base at V and 3 bases at J, with 10 bases in the middle.

The table lists this clonotype with a few counts. The V call is TRBV6-5, the J call TRBJ1-1; D is ambiguous. Trimming cost V 0 bases and J 1 base, with 9 bases left between them. The length of the CDR3 is 15 residues. Germline V gene sequence: CDR1 MNHEY, CDR2 SVGAGI. The CDR3 protein is CASSYSPTTNTEAFF. CDR3 sequence (DNA): TGTGCCAGCAGTTACTCGCCGACGACGAACACTGAAGCTTTCTTT.

This clonotype was picked up many times. This sequence joins TRBV12-3 or TRBV12-4 and TRBJ2-2; 7 bases are shared with TRBD1. The CDR3 has 15 residues. With 6 bases clipped from V and 5 bases from J, the junction kept 9 bases outside the gene matches. The CDR3: CASRGWDRRTGELFF. The CDR3 nucleotides are TGTGCCAGCAGGGGTTGGGACAGACGAACCGGGGAGCTGTTTTTT.

The gene calls are TRBV28 and TRBJ2-1, with D maybe TRBD1 (6 bases). Germline V gene lookup returns CDR1 MDHEN and CDR2 SYDVKM. The CDR3 spans 16 residues. V shed 7 bases and J shed 3 bases, with 19 bases lying between them. Here the CDR3 DNA reads TGTGCCAGCACTCCAGCAGGGACATTAAGCTACAATGAGCAGTTCTTC. Its protein is CASTPAGTLSYNEQFF.